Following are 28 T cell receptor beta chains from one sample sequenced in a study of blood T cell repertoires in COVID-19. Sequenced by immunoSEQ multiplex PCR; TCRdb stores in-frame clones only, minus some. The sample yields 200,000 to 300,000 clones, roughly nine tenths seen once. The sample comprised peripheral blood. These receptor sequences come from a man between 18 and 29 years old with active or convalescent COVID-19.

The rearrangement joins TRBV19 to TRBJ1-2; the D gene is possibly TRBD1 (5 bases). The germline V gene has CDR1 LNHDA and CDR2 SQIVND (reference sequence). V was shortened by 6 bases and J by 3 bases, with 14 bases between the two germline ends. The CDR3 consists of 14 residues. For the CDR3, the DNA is TGTGCCAGTAGGCTCCGGGGGGTTTACTATGGCTACACCTTC. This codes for CASRLRGVYYGYTF. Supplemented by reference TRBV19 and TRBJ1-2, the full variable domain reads DGGITQSPKYLFRKEGQNVTLSCEQNLNHDAMYWYRQDPGQGLRLIYYSQIVNDFQKGDIAEGYSVSREKKESFPLTVTSAQKNPTAFYLCASRLRGVYYGYTFGSGTRLTVV.

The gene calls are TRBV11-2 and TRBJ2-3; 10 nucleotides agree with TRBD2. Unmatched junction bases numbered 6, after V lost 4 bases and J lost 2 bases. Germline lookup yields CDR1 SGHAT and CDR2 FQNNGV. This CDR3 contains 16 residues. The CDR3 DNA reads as TGTGCCAGCAGCTCCCGACTAGCGGGCCCCACAGATACGCAGTATTTT. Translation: CASSSRLAGPTDTQYF. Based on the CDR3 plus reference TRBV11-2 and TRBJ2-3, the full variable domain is EAGVAQSPRYKIIEKRQSVAFWCNPISGHATLYWYQQILGQGPKLLIQFQNNGVVDDSQLPKDRFSAERLKGVDSTLKIQPAKLEDSAVYLCASSSRLAGPTDTQYFGPGTRLTVL.

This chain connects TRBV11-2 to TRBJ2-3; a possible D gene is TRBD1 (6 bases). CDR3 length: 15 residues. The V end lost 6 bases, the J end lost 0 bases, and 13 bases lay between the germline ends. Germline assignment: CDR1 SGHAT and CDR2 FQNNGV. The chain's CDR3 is CASRRQEISTDTQYF. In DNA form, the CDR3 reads TGTGCCAGCAGGCGACAGGAGATAAGCACAGATACGCAGTATTTT.

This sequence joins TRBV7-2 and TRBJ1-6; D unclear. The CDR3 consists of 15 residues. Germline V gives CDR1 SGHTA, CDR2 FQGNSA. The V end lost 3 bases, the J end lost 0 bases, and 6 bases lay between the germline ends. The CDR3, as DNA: TGTGCCAGCAGCTTGACTAGCTCCTATAATTCACCCCTCCACTTT. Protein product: CASSLTSSYNSPLHF. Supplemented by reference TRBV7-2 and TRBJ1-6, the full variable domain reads GAGVSQSPSNKVTEKGKDVELRCDPISGHTALYWYRQSLGQGLEFLIYFQGNSAPDKSGLPSDRFSAERTGGSVSTLTIQRTQQEDSAVYLCASSLTSSYNSPLHFGNGTRLTVT.

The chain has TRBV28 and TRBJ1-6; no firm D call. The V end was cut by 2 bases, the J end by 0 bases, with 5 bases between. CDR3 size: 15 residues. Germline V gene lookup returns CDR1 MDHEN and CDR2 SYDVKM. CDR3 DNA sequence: TGTGCCAGCAGTTTACCGAGCTCCTATAATTCACCCCTCCACTTT. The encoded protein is CASSLPSSYNSPLHF.

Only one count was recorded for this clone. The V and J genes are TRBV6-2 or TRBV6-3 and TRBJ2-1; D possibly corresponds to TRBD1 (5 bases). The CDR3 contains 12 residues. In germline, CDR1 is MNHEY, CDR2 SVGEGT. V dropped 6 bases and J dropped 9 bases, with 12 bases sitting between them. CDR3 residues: CASSPRGSEQFF. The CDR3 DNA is TGTGCCAGCAGCCCAAGGGGCAGTGAGCAGTTCTTC.

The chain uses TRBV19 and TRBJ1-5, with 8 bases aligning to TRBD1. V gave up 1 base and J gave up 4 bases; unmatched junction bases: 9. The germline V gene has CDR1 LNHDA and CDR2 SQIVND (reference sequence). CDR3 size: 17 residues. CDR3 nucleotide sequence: TGTGCCAGTAGTATAGCGGATGGACAGGGTCGAAATCAGCCCCAGCATTTT. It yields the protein CASSIADGQGRNQPQHF.

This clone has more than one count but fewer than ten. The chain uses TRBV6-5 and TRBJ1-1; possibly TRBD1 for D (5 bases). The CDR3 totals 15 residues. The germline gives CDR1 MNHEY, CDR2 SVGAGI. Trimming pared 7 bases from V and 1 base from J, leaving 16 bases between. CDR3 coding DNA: TGTGCCAGCACCCCCCTGACAGCTGCGAACACTGAAGCTTTCTTT. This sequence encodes CASTPLTAANTEAFF.

In nucleotides, the CDR3 is TGCAGCGTGGATGACTACGAAAGGCCGTTCTTC. The encoded protein is CSVDDYERPFF. The chain carries TRBV29-1 and TRBJ2-1, with D perhaps TRBD2 (5 bases). The germline V and J ends were trimmed by 6 bases and 15 bases, with 18 bases remaining between them. The CDR3 runs 11 residues. Germline assignment: CDR1 SQVTM and CDR2 ANQGSEA.

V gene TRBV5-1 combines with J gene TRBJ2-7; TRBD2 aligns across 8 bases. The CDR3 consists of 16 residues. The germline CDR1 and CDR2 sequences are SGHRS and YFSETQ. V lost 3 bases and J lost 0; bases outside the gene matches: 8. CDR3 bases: TGCGCCAGCAGCTGGGGAACTAGCGGCAGCTCCTACGAGCAGTACTTC. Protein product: CASSWGTSGSSYEQYF. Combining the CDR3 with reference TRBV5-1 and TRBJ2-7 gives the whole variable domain KAGVTQTPRYLIKTRGQQVTLSCSPISGHRSVSWYQQTPGQGLQFLFEYFSETQRNKGNFPGRFSGRQFSNSRSEMNVSTLELGDSALYLCASSWGTSGSSYEQYFGPGTRLTVT.

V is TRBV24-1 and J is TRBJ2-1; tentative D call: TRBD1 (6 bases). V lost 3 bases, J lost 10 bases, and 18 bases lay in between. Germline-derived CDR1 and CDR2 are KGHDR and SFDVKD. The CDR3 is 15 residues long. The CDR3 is CATSDVYQGIGEQFF. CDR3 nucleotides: TGTGCCACCAGTGATGTATATCAGGGGATCGGCGAGCAGTTCTTC.

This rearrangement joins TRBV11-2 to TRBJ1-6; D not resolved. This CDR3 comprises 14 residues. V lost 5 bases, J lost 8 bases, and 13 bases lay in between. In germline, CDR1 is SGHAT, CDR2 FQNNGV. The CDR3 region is CASSLRVGDSPLHF. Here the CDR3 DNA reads TGTGCCAGCAGCCTCCGGGTAGGCGATTCACCCCTCCACTTT.

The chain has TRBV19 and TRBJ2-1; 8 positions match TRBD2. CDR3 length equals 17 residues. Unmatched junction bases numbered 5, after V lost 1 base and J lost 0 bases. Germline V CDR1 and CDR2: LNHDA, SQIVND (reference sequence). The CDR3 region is CASSIVTSARSYNEQFF. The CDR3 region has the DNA TGTGCCAGTAGTATAGTGACTAGCGCCCGCTCCTACAATGAGCAGTTCTTC.

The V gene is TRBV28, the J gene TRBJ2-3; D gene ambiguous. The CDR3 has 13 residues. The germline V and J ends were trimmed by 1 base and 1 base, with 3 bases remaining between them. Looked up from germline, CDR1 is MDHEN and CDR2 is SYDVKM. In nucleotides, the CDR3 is TGTGCCAGCAGTTTATCAGGCACAGATACGCAGTATTTT. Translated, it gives CASSLSGTDTQYF. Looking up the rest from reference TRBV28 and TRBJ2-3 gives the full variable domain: DVKVTQSSRYLVKRTGEKVFLECVQDMDHENMFWYRQDPGLGLRLIYFSYDVKMKEKGDIPEGYSVSREKKERFSLILESASTNQTSMYLCASSLSGTDTQYFGPGTRLTVL.

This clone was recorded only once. The CDR3 here is CASGDRNNQPQHF. The CDR3 DNA follows: TGTGCCAGCGGGGACAGGAACAATCAGCCCCAGCATTTT. The chain joins TRBV27 to TRBJ1-5; 8 bases map to TRBD1. Losses at the gene ends were 8 bases for V and 3 bases for J; bases not matched to a gene: 3. Germline V CDR1 and CDR2: MNHEY, SMNVEV (reference sequence). There are 13 residues in the CDR3.

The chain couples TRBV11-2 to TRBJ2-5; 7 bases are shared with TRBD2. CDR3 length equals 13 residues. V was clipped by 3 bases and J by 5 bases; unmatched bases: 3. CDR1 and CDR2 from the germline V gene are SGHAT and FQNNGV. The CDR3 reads CASSFVGRETQYF. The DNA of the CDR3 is TGTGCCAGCAGCTTTGTCGGGAGGGAGACCCAGTACTTC.

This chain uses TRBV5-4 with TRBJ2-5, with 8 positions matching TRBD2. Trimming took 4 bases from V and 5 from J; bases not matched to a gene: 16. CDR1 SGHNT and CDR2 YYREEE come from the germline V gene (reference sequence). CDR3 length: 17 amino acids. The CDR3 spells CASSPGRGSGTPETQYF. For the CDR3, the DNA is TGTGCCAGCAGCCCGGGGCGAGGTAGCGGGACTCCGGAGACCCAGTACTTC.

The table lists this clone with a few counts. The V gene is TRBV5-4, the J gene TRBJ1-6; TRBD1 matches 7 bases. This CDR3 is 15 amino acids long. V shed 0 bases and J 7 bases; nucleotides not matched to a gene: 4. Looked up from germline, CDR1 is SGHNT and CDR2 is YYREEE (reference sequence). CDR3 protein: CASSLGQGVNSPLHF. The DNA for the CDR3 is TGTGCCAGCAGCTTGGGGCAGGGGGTGAATTCACCCCTCCACTTT. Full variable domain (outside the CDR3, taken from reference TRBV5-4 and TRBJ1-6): ETGVTQSPTHLIKTRGQQVTLRCSSQSGHNTVSWYQQALGQGPQFIFQYYREEENGRGNFPPRFSGLQFPNYSSELNVNALELDDSALYLCASSLGQGVNSPLHFGNGTRLTVT.

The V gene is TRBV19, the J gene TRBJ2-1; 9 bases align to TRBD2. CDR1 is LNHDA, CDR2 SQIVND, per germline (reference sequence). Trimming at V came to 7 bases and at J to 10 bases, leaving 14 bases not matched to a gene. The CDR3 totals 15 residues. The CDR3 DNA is TGTGCCAGTAACCAGGCTAGCGGGAAAGGGGGAGAGCAGTTCTTC. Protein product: CASNQASGKGGEQFF. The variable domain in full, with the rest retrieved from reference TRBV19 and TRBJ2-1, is DGGITQSPKYLFRKEGQNVTLSCEQNLNHDAMYWYRQDPGQGLRLIYYSQIVNDFQKGDIAEGYSVSREKKESFPLTVTSAQKNPTAFYLCASNQASGKGGEQFFGPGTRLTVL.

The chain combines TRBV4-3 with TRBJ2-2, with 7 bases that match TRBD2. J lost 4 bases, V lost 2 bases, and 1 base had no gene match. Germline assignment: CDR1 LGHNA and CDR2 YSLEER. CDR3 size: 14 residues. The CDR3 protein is CASSQLAGTGELFF. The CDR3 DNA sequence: TGCGCCAGCAGCCAATTAGCGGGCACCGGGGAGCTGTTTTTT.

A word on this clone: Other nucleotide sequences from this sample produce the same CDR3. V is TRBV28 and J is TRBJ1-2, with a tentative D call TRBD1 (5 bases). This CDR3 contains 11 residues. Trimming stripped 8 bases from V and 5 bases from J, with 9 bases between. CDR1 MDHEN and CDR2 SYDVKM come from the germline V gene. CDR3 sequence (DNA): TGTGCCAGCTCCCGGGGGTATGGCTACACCTTC. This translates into CASSRGYGYTF.

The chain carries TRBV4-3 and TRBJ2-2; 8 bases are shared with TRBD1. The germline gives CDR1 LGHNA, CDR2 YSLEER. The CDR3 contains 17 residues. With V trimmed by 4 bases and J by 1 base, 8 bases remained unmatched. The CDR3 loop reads CASSRYPGTGNTGELFF. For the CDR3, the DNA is TGCGCCAGCAGCCGATACCCCGGGACAGGGAACACCGGGGAGCTGTTTTTT.

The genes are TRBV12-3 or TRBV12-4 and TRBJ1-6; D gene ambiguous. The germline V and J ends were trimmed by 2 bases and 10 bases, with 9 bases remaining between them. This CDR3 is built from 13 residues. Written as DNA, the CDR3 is TGTGCCAGCAGTTTAATGGGCCGGTCACCCCTCCACTTT. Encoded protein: CASSLMGRSPLHF.

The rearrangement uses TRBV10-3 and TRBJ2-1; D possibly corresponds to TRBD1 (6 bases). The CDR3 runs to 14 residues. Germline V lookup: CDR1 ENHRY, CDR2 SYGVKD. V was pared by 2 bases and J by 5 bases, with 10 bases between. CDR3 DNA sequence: TGTGCCATCAGTGAGGTGGACAGCCACAATGAGCAGTTCTTC. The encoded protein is CAISEVDSHNEQFF.

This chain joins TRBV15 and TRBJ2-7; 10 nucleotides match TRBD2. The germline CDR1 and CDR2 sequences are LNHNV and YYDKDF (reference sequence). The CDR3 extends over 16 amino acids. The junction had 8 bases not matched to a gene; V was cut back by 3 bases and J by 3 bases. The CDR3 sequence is CATSREAASGSYEQYF. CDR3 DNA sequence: TGTGCCACCAGCAGGGAGGCGGCTAGCGGGAGCTACGAGCAGTACTTC. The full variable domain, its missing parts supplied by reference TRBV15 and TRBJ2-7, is DAMVIQNPRYQVTQFGKPVTLSCSQTLNHNVMYWYQQKSSQAPKLLFHYYDKDFNNEADTPDNFQSRRPNTSFCFLDIRSPGLGDTAMYLCATSREAASGSYEQYFGPGTRLTVT.

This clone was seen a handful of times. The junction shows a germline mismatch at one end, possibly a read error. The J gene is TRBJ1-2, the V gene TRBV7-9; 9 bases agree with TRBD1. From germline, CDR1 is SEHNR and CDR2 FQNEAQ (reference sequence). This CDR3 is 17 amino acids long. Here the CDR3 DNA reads TGTGCCAGCAGCCTAGCCACCGGGACAGGGTCGATCTATGGCTACACCTTC. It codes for CASSLATGTGSIYGYTF. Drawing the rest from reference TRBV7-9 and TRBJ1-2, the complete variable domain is DTGVSQNPRHKITKRGQNVTFRCDPISEHNRLYWYRQTLGQGPEFLTYFQNEAQLEKSRLLSDRFSAERPKGSFSTLEIQRTEQGDSAMYLCASSLATGTGSIYGYTFGSGTRLTVV.

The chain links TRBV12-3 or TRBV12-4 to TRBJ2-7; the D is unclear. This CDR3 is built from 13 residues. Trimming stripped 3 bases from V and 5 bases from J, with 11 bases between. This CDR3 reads CASSLVTINEQYF. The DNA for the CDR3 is TGTGCCAGCAGTTTGGTTACAATCAACGAGCAGTACTTC.

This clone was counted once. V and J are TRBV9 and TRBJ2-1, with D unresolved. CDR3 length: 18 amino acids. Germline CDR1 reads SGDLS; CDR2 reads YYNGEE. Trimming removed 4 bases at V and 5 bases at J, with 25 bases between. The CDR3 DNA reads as TGTGCCAGCAGCCCCCACCCCACCGGCCTAGGTCGAAACAATGAGCAGTTCTTC. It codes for CASSPHPTGLGRNNEQFF.